These 30 T cell receptor beta chains were all obtained from the same sample, sequenced in a study of cytomegalovirus exposure and HLA in healthy donors. TCRdb's table, derived via immunoSEQ multiplex PCR, lists solely in-frame clones and lacks some. The sample lists roughly 130,000 clones; about 90% were seen once. The sequencing input was PBMCs. These receptors all stem from a man younger than 40 in good health and CMV-seronegative.

This chain connects TRBV21-1 to TRBJ1-5; whether TRBD1, the table's D call, matches the DNA was not checked. TRBV21-1 is marked as a pseudogene. This CDR3 has 14 residues. The CDR3 region is CASGPPSSNQPQHF. The CDR3 DNA sequence: TGTGCCAGCGGGCCTCCCTCAAGCAATCAGCCCCAGCATTTT.

The chain has TRBV10-3 and TRBJ2-1; 10 nucleotides match TRBD1. The V and J ends lost 4 bases and 3 bases, in that order; junction bases with no gene match: 6. There are 16 residues in the CDR3. Germline CDR1 is ENHRY and CDR2 is SYGVKD. In DNA form, the CDR3 reads TGTGCCATCAGTGCCCCGACAGGGGGCCGCTACAATGAGCAGTTCTTC. Translation: CAISAPTGGRYNEQFF.

This clone came up once. V is TRBV11-2 and J is TRBJ2-7; 9 bases are shared with TRBD1. The CDR3 sequence is 16 residues long. Trimming cost V 3 bases and J 3 bases; bases outside gene matches: 9. The V gene's germline CDR1 is SGHAT and CDR2 FQNNGV. The CDR3 nucleotides read TGTGCCAGCAGCTTCACCCTGGGACAGGGTATCTACGAGCAGTACTTC. This sequence encodes CASSFTLGQGIYEQYF.

V usage is TRBV6-1 and J usage is TRBJ2-6; D might be TRBD2 (6 bases). V was pared by 0 bases and J by 2 bases, with 11 bases between. Germline loops: CDR1 MNHNS, CDR2 SASEGT. CDR3 size: 17 residues. The chain's CDR3 is CASSEARGFTGANVLTF. The CDR3 DNA follows: TGTGCCAGCAGTGAAGCGCGGGGTTTTACTGGGGCCAACGTCCTGACTTTC.

This chain links TRBV4-1 with TRBJ2-7; D ambiguous. Germline V gene lookup returns CDR1 MGHRA and CDR2 YSYEKL. Trimming stripped 0 bases from V and 4 bases from J, with 4 bases between. CDR3 length: 12 residues. CDR3: CASSQDRYEQYF. CDR3 coding DNA: TGCGCCAGCAGCCAAGATCGGTACGAGCAGTACTTC.

The V and J genes are TRBV7-3 and TRBJ2-2; 8 nucleotides line up with TRBD1. The junction had 2 bases not matched to a gene; V was cut back by 2 bases and J by 0 bases. The length of the CDR3 is 16 residues. Germline CDR1 SGHTA, CDR2 FQGTGA. The CDR3: CASSLGTGSNTGELFF. In DNA, the CDR3 is TGTGCCAGCAGCTTAGGGACAGGATCGAACACCGGGGAGCTGTTTTTT.

This rearrangement joins TRBV18 to TRBJ2-5; maybe TRBD1 (5 bases). Trimming removed 3 bases at V and 4 bases at J, with 15 bases between. The V gene's germline CDR1 is KGHSH and CDR2 LQKENI. This CDR3 region has 15 residues. This CDR3 reads CASSPTQGTGETQYF. CDR3 sequence (DNA): TGTGCCAGCTCACCCACTCAGGGAACTGGAGAGACCCAGTACTTC.

The V and J genes are TRBV7-9 and TRBJ1-4, with D possibly being TRBD1 (6 bases). V gave up 5 bases and J gave up 8 bases, with 15 bases separating them. The CDR3 is 14 amino acids. Germline V lookup: CDR1 SEHNR, CDR2 FQNEAQ (reference sequence). The CDR3 is CASSHRDYREKLFF. The CDR3, as DNA: TGTGCCAGCAGCCACAGGGATTATCGGGAAAAACTGTTTTTT.

The chain employs TRBV5-1 and TRBJ1-4, with unresolved D. V dropped 7 bases and J dropped 8 bases, with 15 bases sitting between them. Germline V gene data show CDR1 as SGHRS and CDR2 as YFSETQ. The CDR3 covers 13 residues. CDR3 amino acids: CASLRGKGEKLFF. The CDR3 DNA is TGCGCCAGCCTCCGAGGGAAAGGAGAAAAACTGTTTTTT. Based on the CDR3 plus reference TRBV5-1 and TRBJ1-4, the full variable domain is KAGVTQTPRYLIKTRGQQVTLSCSPISGHRSVSWYQQTPGQGLQFLFEYFSETQRNKGNFPGRFSGRQFSNSRSEMNVSTLELGDSALYLCASLRGKGEKLFFGSGTQLSVL.

The chain joins TRBV4-1 to TRBJ1-2; TRBD1 is a possible D gene (5 bases). V shed 0 bases and J shed 7 bases, with 15 bases lying between them. This CDR3 contains 15 residues. The V gene's germline CDR1 is MGHRA and CDR2 YSYEKL. CDR3 nucleotide sequence: TGCGCCAGCAGCCAAGAGCGTTTTAGGGGTGGTGGCTACACCTTC. Its protein product is CASSQERFRGGGYTF.

The J gene is TRBJ2-7, the V gene TRBV18, with D possibly matching TRBD2 (6 bases). The CDR3 contains 17 residues. Germline-derived CDR1 and CDR2 are KGHSH and LQKENI. V was cut by 5 bases and J by 2 bases, with 22 bases left in between. The CDR3 nucleotides are TGTGCCAGCTCATCGTCTGGCGGGACTCCTGGGGCCTACGAGCAGTACTTC. Residues: CASSSSGGTPGAYEQYF.

V and J are TRBV2 and TRBJ1-4, with 7 bases lining up with TRBD1. This CDR3 is built from 17 residues. Germline V gene lookup returns CDR1 SNHLY and CDR2 FYNNEI. V shed 3 bases, J shed 8 bases, and the junction held 15 bases outside the gene matches. CDR3 sequence reads: CASSENPTGALGEKLFF. The CDR3 DNA reads as TGTGCCAGCAGTGAGAACCCCACAGGGGCACTCGGGGAAAAACTGTTTTTT. Full variable domain (missing parts from reference TRBV2 and TRBJ1-4): EPEVTQTPSHQVTQMGQEVILRCVPISNHLYFYWYRQILGQKVEFLVSFYNNEISEKSEIFDDQFSVERPDGSNFTLKIRSTKLEDSAMYFCASSENPTGALGEKLFFGSGTQLSVL.

This clone was seen more than once but under ten times. The CDR3 bases are TGCGCCAGCAGCTTGGATTCTGGGACAGGGGCCTACGAGCAGTACTTC. Its protein is CASSLDSGTGAYEQYF. V usage is TRBV5-1 and J usage is TRBJ2-7; TRBD1 matches at 10 bases. This CDR3 contains 16 residues. Trimming removed 0 bases from V and 2 bases from J; junction bases left unmatched: 5. The germline V gene has CDR1 SGHRS and CDR2 YFSETQ.

The chain is built from TRBV18 and TRBJ2-1; TRBD2 aligns across 9 bases. In germline, CDR1 is KGHSH, CDR2 LQKENI. V gave up 3 bases and J gave up 9 bases; unmatched junction bases: 12. CDR3 length equals 16 residues. This chain's CDR3 is CASSPLAGVVRGEQFF. The CDR3 nucleotides read TGTGCCAGCTCACCCTTAGCGGGAGTTGTGAGGGGTGAGCAGTTCTTC. The full variable domain, its missing parts supplied by reference TRBV18 and TRBJ2-1, is NAGVMQNPRHLVRRRGQEARLRCSPMKGHSHVYWYRQLPEEGLKFMVYLQKENIIDESGMPKERFSAEFPKEGPSILRIQQVVRGDSAAYFCASSPLAGVVRGEQFFGPGTRLTVL.

The V call is TRBV25-1, the J call TRBJ1-1, with no clear D. This CDR3 has 12 residues. Germline V gives CDR1 MGHDK, CDR2 SYGVNS. V gave up 1 base and J gave up 2 bases, with 2 bases separating them. The CDR3 loop is CASSESNTEAFF. CDR3 sequence (DNA): TGTGCCAGCAGTGAATCAAACACTGAAGCTTTCTTT.

The J gene is TRBJ2-1, the V gene TRBV29-1; the match to TRBD2 covers 10 bases. Per germline, CDR1 SQVTM and CDR2 ANQGSEA. J gave up 8 bases and V 3 bases, and 7 bases lay outside the gene matches. The CDR3 loop spans 14 amino acids. CDR3 residues: CSVESEREGYEQFF. As DNA, the CDR3 is TGCAGCGTTGAGTCGGAGCGGGAGGGTTATGAGCAGTTCTTC.

The V and J genes are TRBV5-1 and TRBJ2-3, with 10 positions matching TRBD1. V trimming: 4 bases; J trimming: 4 bases; junction bases outside the gene matches: 9. The CDR3 contains 16 residues. Germline V gives CDR1 SGHRS, CDR2 YFSETQ. CDR3: CASSLRQGAPPDTQYF. The DNA for the CDR3 is TGCGCCAGCAGCCTACGACAGGGGGCGCCCCCAGATACGCAGTATTTT.

This chain links TRBV6-5 with TRBJ2-3, with 10 bases identical to TRBD2. CDR3 length equals 16 residues. The germline V gene has CDR1 MNHEY and CDR2 SVGAGI. Unmatched junction bases numbered 2, after V lost 0 bases and J lost 2 bases. Here the CDR3 DNA reads TGTGCCAGCAGTTACTCCCTAGCGGGAGACACAGATACGCAGTATTTT. Protein: CASSYSLAGDTDTQYF.

In nucleotides, the CDR3 is TGTGCCAGCAGCTTTATTATGACAGGGCAGTACAATGAGCAGTTCTTC. Protein sequence: CASSFIMTGQYNEQFF. The chain joins TRBV7-9 to TRBJ2-1; 7 bases fit TRBD1. This CDR3 region has 16 residues. After removal of 3 bases from V and 4 bases from J, the junction contained 9 bases not matched to a gene. Looked up from germline, CDR1 is SEHNR and CDR2 is FQNEAQ (reference sequence). The variable domain in full, with the rest retrieved from reference TRBV7-9 and TRBJ2-1, is DTGVSQNPRHKITKRGQNVTFRCDPISEHNRLYWYRQTLGQGPEFLTYFQNEAQLEKSRLLSDRFSAERPKGSFSTLEIQRTEQGDSAMYLCASSFIMTGQYNEQFFGPGTRLTVL.

This sequence joins TRBV7-2 and TRBJ2-1; TRBD2 aligns across 7 bases. The germline gives CDR1 SGHTA, CDR2 FQGNSA. The length of the CDR3 is 16 residues. V shed 1 base, J shed 4 bases, and the junction held 7 bases outside the gene matches. The CDR3 reads CASSLVPREAYNEQFF. The CDR3 DNA sequence: TGTGCCAGCAGCTTAGTTCCCCGGGAGGCGTACAATGAGCAGTTCTTC.

The chain couples TRBV30 to TRBJ1-2; no definite D call. V gave up 0 bases and J gave up 8 bases, with 19 bases separating them. Germline V CDR1 and CDR2: GTSNPN, SVGIG (reference sequence). The CDR3 sequence is 15 residues long. As DNA, the CDR3 is TGTGCCTGGAGTGTACTTCGACCTGCGGAGAACGGCTACACCTTC. Amino acids: CAWSVLRPAENGYTF.

The chain has TRBV2 and TRBJ2-7; D unresolved. Looked up from germline, CDR1 is SNHLY and CDR2 is FYNNEI. Trimming shortened V by 7 bases and J by 7 bases, and 17 bases separated the two germline ends. The CDR3 runs 13 residues. In DNA, the CDR3 is TGTGCCAGCACTACGAACCCGTCGAGGGAGCAGTACTTC. Translating it yields CASTTNPSREQYF.

The gene calls are TRBV2 and TRBJ2-7; tentatively, D is TRBD1 (5 bases). The V and J ends lost 4 bases and 6 bases respectively, with 16 bases between them. Looked up from germline, CDR1 is SNHLY and CDR2 is FYNNEI. This CDR3 is 14 amino acids long. In DNA form, the CDR3 reads TGTGCCAGCAGTGGGTCGCAGGGAATACCCGAGCAGTACTTC. Translating gives CASSGSQGIPEQYF. Filled out from reference TRBV2 and TRBJ2-7, the complete variable domain reads EPEVTQTPSHQVTQMGQEVILRCVPISNHLYFYWYRQILGQKVEFLVSFYNNEISEKSEIFDDQFSVERPDGSNFTLKIRSTKLEDSAMYFCASSGSQGIPEQYFGPGTRLTVT.

This rearrangement joins TRBV6-5 to TRBJ2-4; 7 nucleotides line up with TRBD1. The CDR3 is 15 amino acids. V lost 6 bases, J lost 3 bases, and 8 bases stayed unmatched. CDR1 and CDR2 from the germline V gene are MNHEY and SVGAGI. As DNA, the CDR3 is TGTGCCAGCAGGCGAACAGGGGACGTCAAAAACATTCAGTACTTC. This translates into CASRRTGDVKNIQYF.

The J gene is TRBJ2-7, the V gene TRBV29-1; 10 bases agree with TRBD2. Trimming cost V 4 bases and J 2 bases; bases outside gene matches: 5. The germline gives CDR1 SQVTM, CDR2 ANQGSEA. This CDR3 is 14 amino acids long. CDR3 sequence reads: CSVVTSGDAYEQYF. The CDR3 coding sequence is TGCAGCGTTGTTACTAGCGGGGATGCCTACGAGCAGTACTTC.

The V gene is TRBV11-3, the J gene TRBJ2-2; D is uncertain. Germline V gene lookup returns CDR1 SGHNT and CDR2 YENEEA. This CDR3 comprises 14 residues. Trimming shortened V by 5 bases and J by 4 bases, and 11 bases separated the two germline ends. The CDR3 loop is CASSTSHSTGELFF. The CDR3, as DNA: TGTGCCAGCAGCACATCCCACAGCACCGGGGAGCTGTTTTTT. Together with reference TRBV11-3 and TRBJ2-2, the CDR3 gives the full variable domain: EAGVVQSPRYKIIEKKQPVAFWCNPISGHNTLYWYLQNLGQGPELLIRYENEEAVDDSQLPKDRFSAERLKGVDSTLKIQPAELGDSAVYLCASSTSHSTGELFFGEGSRLTVL.

This clone was counted between two and nine times. The junction and the germline gene differ at one end; a read error may be behind it. The gene calls are TRBV6-5 and TRBJ2-7, with 9 bases matching TRBD1. The CDR3 loop spans 12 amino acids. Germline CDR1 reads MNHEY; CDR2 reads SVGAGI. The CDR3 bases are TGTGCCAGCAGTACAACAGGGGGCATAAGCAAATTC. This translates into CASSTTGGISKF.

The chain carries TRBV4-2 and TRBJ1-4; 9 positions agree with TRBD1. Unmatched junction bases numbered 17, after V lost 3 bases and J lost 6 bases. The CDR3 runs 19 residues. Germline-derived CDR1 and CDR2 are LGHNA and YNFKEQ. CDR3 bases: TGTGCCAGCAGCCACGCGGACAGGGGCAGAGAAGGTGATGATGAAAAACTGTTTTTT. Translating it yields CASSHADRGREGDDEKLFF.

This clone was recorded a few times. This rearrangement joins TRBV7-2 to TRBJ1-2, with a possible D match to TRBD1 (6 bases). This CDR3 spans 16 amino acids. From germline, CDR1 is SGHTA and CDR2 FQGNSA. V was pared by 4 bases and J by 4 bases, with 19 bases between. In nucleotides, the CDR3 is TGTGCCAGCAGCTCGGCAAATGGACAGCTAATCTATGGCTACACCTTC. Its translation: CASSSANGQLIYGYTF.

The V call is TRBV4-3, the J call TRBJ1-2; tentative D call: TRBD1 (5 bases). The germline V and J ends were trimmed by 0 bases and 6 bases, with 17 bases remaining between them. Germline V gene sequence: CDR1 LGHNA, CDR2 YSLEER. CDR3 length: 16 amino acids. CDR3 nucleotides: TGCGCCAGCAGCCAAGATACAGGCCCATCAGAGGATGGCTACACCTTC. The encoded protein is CASSQDTGPSEDGYTF.